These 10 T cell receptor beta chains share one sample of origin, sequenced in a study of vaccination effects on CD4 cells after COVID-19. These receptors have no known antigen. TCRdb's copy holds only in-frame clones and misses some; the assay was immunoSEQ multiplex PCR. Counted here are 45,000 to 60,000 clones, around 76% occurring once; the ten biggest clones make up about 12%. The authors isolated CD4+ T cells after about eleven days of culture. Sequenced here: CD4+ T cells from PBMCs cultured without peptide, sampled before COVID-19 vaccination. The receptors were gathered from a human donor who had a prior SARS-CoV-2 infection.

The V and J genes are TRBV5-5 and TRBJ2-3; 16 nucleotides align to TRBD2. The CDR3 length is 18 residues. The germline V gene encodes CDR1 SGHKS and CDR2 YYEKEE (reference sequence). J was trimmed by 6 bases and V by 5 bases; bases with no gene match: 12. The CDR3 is CASRQQPGLAGGRDTQYF. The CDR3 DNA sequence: TGTGCCAGCAGGCAACAGCCGGGACTAGCGGGGGGGCGGGATACGCAGTATTTT.

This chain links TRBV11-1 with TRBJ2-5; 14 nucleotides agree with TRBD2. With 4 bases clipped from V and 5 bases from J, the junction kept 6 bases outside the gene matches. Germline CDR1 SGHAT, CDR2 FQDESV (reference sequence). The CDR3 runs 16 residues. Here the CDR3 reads CASSSGLAGARETQYF. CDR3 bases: TGTGCCAGCAGCTCGGGACTAGCGGGAGCTCGGGAGACCCAGTACTTC.

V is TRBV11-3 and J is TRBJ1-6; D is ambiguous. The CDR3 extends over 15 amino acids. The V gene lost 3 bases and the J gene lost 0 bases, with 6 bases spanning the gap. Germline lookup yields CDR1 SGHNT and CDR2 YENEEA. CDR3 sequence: CASSFSGSYNSPLHF. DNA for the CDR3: TGTGCCAGCAGCTTTTCTGGCTCCTATAATTCACCCCTCCACTTT.

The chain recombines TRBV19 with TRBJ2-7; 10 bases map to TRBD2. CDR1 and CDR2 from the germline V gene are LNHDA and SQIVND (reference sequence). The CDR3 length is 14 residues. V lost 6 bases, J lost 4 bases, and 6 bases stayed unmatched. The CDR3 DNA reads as TGTGCCAGTAGGCTAACTAGCGGGAATTACGAGCAGTACTTC. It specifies CASRLTSGNYEQYF.

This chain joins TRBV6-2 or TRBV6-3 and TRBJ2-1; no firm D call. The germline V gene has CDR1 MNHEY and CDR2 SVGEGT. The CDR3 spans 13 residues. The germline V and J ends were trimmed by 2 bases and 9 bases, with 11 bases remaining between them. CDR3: CASSYHPRFEQFF. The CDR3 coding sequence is TGTGCCAGCAGTTACCACCCCCGATTTGAGCAGTTCTTC.

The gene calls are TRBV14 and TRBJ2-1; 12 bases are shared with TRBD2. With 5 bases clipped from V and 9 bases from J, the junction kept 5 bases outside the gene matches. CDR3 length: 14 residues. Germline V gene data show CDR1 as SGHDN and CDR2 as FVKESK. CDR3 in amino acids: CASSRLAGEAEQFF. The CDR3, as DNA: TGTGCCAGCAGCAGACTAGCGGGAGAGGCTGAGCAGTTCTTC. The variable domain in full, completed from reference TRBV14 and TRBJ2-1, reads EAGVTQFPSHSVIEKGQTVTLRCDPISGHDNLYWYRRVMGKEIKFLLHFVKESKQDESGMPNNRFLAERTGGTYSTLKVQPAELEDSGVYFCASSRLAGEAEQFFGPGTRLTVL.

The CDR3 DNA sequence: TGTGCCAGCAGTTATGGGGGTAGCGGAAGTGAGCAGTTCTTC. Encoded protein: CASSYGGSGSEQFF. J is TRBJ2-1 and V is TRBV27, with D perhaps TRBD2 (6 bases). Germline values: CDR1 MNHEY, CDR2 SMNVEV (reference sequence). The CDR3 totals 14 residues. Trimming took off 4 bases at V and 9 bases at J, with 16 bases between the two ends.

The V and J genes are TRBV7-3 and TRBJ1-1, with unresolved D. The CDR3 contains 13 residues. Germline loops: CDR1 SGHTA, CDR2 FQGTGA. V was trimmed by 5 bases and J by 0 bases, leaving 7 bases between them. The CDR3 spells CASSLDLNTEAFF. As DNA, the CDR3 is TGTGCCAGCAGCCTGGACTTGAACACTGAAGCTTTCTTT.

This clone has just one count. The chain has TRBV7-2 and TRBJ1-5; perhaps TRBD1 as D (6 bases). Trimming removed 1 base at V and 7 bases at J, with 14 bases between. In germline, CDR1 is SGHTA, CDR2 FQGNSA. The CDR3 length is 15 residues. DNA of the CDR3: TGTGCCAGCAGCTTAGTGTGGGGGGCTGGGCAGCCCCAGCATTTT. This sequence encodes CASSLVWGAGQPQHF.

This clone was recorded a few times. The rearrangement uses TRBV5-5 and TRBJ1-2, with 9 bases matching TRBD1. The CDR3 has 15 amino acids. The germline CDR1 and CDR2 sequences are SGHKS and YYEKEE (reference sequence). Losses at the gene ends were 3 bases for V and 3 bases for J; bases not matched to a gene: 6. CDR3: CASSSDRGDYYGYTF. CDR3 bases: TGTGCCAGCAGCTCTGACAGGGGGGATTACTATGGCTACACCTTC.